The 5 T cell receptor beta chains below were found in one sample sequenced in a study of blood T cell repertoires in COVID-19. TCRdb's copy holds only in-frame clones and misses some; the assay was immunoSEQ multiplex PCR. There are 200,000 to 250,000 clones in the sample; roughly four fifths occur only once, and around 12% lies in the top ten. The sample taken for sequencing was peripheral blood. These TCRs come from a woman in her thirties or forties with acute or convalescent COVID-19.

This chain connects TRBV10-3 to TRBJ1-1; TRBD1 is a possible D gene (6 bases). There are 15 residues in the CDR3. Trimming removed 5 bases at V and 0 bases at J, with 13 bases between. Germline loops: CDR1 ENHRY, CDR2 SYGVKD. CDR3 protein: CAISTTGTLNTEAFF. CDR3 DNA: TGTGCCATCAGTACAACCGGGACACTGAACACTGAAGCTTTCTTT.

The rearrangement uses TRBV16 and TRBJ2-1; maybe TRBD1 (6 bases). Per the germline V gene, CDR1 is KGHSY and CDR2 is FQNENV. The CDR3 runs 12 residues. The V and J ends lost 0 bases and 9 bases respectively, with 6 bases between them. CDR3 nucleotides: TGTGCCAGCAGCCAATCCAGGGGTGAGCAGTTCTTC. Protein: CASSQSRGEQFF.

The chain has TRBV4-1 and TRBJ1-5, with D perhaps TRBD1 (6 bases). Germline assignment: CDR1 MGHRA and CDR2 YSYEKL. The CDR3 is 14 amino acids. Trimming took 3 bases from V and 4 from J, leaving 10 bases between them. CDR3 residues: CASSQTQGNQPQHF. The CDR3 DNA follows: TGCGCCAGCAGCCAGACCCAGGGGAATCAGCCCCAGCATTTT.

The chain has TRBV5-1 and TRBJ2-2; tentatively, D is TRBD2 (6 bases). The V end was cut by 0 bases, the J end by 4 bases, with 13 bases between. Per germline, CDR1 SGHRS and CDR2 YFSETQ. This CDR3 comprises 16 residues. CDR3 in DNA: TGCGCCAGCAGCTTGGAAGCGGGTGCGACCACCGGGGAGCTGTTTTTT. It is translated as CASSLEAGATTGELFF.

The rearrangement links TRBV5-1 to TRBJ2-7, with D uncertain. The CDR3 spans 16 residues. Germline CDR1 SGHRS, CDR2 YFSETQ. The V end was cut by 0 bases, the J end by 3 bases, with 16 bases between. The CDR3 DNA is TGCGCCAGCAGCTTGGCTGCGAACCCCGTGAACTACGAGCAGTACTTC. It is translated as CASSLAANPVNYEQYF. Full variable domain (remainder filled in from reference TRBV5-1 and TRBJ2-7): KAGVTQTPRYLIKTRGQQVTLSCSPISGHRSVSWYQQTPGQGLQFLFEYFSETQRNKGNFPGRFSGRQFSNSRSEMNVSTLELGDSALYLCASSLAANPVNYEQYFGPGTRLTVT.